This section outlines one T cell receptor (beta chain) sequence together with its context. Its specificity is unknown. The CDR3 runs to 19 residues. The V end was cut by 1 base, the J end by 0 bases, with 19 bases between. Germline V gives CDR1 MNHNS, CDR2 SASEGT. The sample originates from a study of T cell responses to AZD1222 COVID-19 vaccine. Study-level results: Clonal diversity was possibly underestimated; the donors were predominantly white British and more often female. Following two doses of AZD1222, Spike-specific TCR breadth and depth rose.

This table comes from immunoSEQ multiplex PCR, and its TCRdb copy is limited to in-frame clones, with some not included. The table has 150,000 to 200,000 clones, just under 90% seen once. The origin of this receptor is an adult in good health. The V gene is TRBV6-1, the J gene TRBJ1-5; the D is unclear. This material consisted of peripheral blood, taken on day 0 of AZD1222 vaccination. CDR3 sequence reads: CASSEDYLIGKPSNQPQHF. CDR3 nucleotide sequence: TGTGCCAGCAGTGAAGATTACCTCATAGGCAAACCTAGCAATCAGCCCCAGCATTTT.